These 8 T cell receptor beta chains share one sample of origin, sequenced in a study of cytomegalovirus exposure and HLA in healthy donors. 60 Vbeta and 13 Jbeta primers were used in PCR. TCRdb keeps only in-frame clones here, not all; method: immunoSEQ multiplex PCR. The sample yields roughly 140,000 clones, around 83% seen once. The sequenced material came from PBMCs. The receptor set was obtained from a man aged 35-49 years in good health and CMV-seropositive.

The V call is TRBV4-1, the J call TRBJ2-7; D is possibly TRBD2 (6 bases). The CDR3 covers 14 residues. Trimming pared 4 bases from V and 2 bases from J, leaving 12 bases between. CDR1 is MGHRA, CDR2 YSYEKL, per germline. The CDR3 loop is CASSRGVSPYEQYF. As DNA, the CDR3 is TGCGCCAGCAGCCGGGGGGTTTCGCCCTACGAGCAGTACTTC.

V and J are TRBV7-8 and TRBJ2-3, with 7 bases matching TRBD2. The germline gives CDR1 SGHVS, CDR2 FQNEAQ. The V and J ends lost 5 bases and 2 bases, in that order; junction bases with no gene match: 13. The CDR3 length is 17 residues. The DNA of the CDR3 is TGTGCCAGCAGCCCTAGAGGGAGCGGGACCATCACAGATACGCAGTATTTT. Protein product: CASSPRGSGTITDTQYF.

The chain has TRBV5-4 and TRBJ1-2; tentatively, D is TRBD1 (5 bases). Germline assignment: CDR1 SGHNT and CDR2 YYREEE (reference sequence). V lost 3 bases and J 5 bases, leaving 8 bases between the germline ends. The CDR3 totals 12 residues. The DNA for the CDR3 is TGTGCCAGCAGCTCCGGGACTTATGGCTACACCTTC. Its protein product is CASSSGTYGYTF. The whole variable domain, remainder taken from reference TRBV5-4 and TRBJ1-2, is ETGVTQSPTHLIKTRGQQVTLRCSSQSGHNTVSWYQQALGQGPQFIFQYYREEENGRGNFPPRFSGLQFPNYSSELNVNALELDDSALYLCASSSGTYGYTFGSGTRLTVV.

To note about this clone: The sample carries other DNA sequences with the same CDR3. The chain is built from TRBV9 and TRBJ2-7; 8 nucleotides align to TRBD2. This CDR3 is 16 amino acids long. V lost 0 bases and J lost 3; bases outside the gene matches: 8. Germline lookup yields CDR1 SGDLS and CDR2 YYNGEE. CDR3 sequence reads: CASSVGSSGTYYEQYF. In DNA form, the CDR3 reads TGTGCCAGCAGCGTAGGGAGTAGCGGGACCTACTACGAGCAGTACTTC.

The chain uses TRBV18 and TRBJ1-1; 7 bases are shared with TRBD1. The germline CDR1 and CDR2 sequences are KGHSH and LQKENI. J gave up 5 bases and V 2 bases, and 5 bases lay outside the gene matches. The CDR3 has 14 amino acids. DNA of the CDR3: TGTGCCAGCTCACCATTTCAGGGGGAGACTGAAGCTTTCTTT. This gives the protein CASSPFQGETEAFF.

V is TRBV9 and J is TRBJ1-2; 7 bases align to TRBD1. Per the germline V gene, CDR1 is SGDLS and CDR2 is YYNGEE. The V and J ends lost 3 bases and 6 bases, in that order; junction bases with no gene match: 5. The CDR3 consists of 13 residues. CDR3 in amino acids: CASSARGNHGYTF. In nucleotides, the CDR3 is TGTGCCAGCAGCGCCAGGGGGAATCATGGCTACACCTTC.

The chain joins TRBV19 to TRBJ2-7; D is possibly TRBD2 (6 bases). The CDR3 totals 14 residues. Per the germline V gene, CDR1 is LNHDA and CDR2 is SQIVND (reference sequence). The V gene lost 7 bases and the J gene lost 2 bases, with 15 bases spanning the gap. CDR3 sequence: CASTASGVPYEQYF. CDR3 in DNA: TGTGCCAGTACCGCGTCGGGGGTGCCCTACGAGCAGTACTTC.

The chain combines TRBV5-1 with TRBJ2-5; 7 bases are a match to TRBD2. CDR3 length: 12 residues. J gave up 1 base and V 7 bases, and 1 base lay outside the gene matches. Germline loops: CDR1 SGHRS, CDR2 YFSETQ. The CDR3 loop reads CASRTSQETQYF. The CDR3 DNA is TGCGCCAGCCGGACTAGCCAAGAGACCCAGTACTTC.